Listed here is a single T cell receptor (beta chain). Its matching antigen is unknown. The source of the sample is a study of Graves' ophthalmopathy and Graves' hyperthyroidism. TCR beta CDR3 amplification used RNA transcripts. First-round RT-PCR employed HTBI primers, with a second-round multiplex PCR after it. TCRdb processed the multiplex PCR reads anew with MiXCR; each CDR3 protein has one entry. Counted here are more than 1,000,000 distinct CDR3 sequences, 35% to 40% occurring once; the ten biggest clones make up around 10%. Study-wide results and caveats: Thyroid clonotypes that were expanded above 0.001 frequency mostly also appeared in blood.

Germline CDR1 reads SGHTA; CDR2 reads FQGTGA. With 3 bases clipped from V and 3 bases from J, the junction kept 3 bases outside the gene matches. This CDR3 has 15 residues. This clonotype was obtained from an adult man with Graves' hyperthyroidism. The rearrangement uses TRBV7-3 and TRBJ2-2; 8 nucleotides agree with TRBD1. Sequencing input: peripheral blood or thyroid tissue (not recorded which). The CDR3 sequence: CASSLTGADTGELFF. For the CDR3, the DNA is TGTGCCAGCAGCTTGACAGGGGCTGACACCGGGGAGCTGTTTTTT.